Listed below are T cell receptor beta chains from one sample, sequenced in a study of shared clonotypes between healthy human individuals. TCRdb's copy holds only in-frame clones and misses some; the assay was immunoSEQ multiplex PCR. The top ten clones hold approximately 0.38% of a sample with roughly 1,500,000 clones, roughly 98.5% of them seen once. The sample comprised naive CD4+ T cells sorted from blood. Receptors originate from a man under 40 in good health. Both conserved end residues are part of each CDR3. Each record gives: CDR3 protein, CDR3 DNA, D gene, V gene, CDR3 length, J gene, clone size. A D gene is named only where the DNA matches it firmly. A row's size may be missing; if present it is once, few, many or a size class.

cdr3_aa: CASSPTPGQGTEQYF; cdr3_nt: TGTGCCAGCTCACCAACCCCGGGACAGGGCACCGAGCAGTACTTC; d_call: TRBD1; v_call: TRBV18; cdr3_length: 15; j_call: TRBJ2-7; clone_size: NA
cdr3_aa: CASSLFSAPEIFYEQYF; cdr3_nt: TGCGCCAGCAGCTTGTTTTCCGCCCCCGAAATTTTCTACGAGCAGTACTTC; d_call: NA; v_call: TRBV5-1; cdr3_length: 17; j_call: TRBJ2-7; clone_size: NA
cdr3_aa: CASSFSRDTQYF; cdr3_nt: TGTGCCAGCAGTTTTAGTAGAGATACGCAGTATTTT; d_call: NA; v_call: TRBV27; cdr3_length: 12; j_call: TRBJ2-3; clone_size: once
cdr3_aa: CASSAPHQETQYF; cdr3_nt: TGTGCCAGCAGCGCCCCCCACCAAGAGACCCAGTACTTC; d_call: NA; v_call: TRBV5-4; cdr3_length: 13; j_call: TRBJ2-5; clone_size: NA
cdr3_aa: CASSLGTSNQPQHF; cdr3_nt: TGCGCCAGCAGCCTAGGGACAAGCAATCAGCCCCAGCATTTT; d_call: NA; v_call: TRBV5-1; cdr3_length: 14; j_call: TRBJ1-5; clone_size: NA
cdr3_aa: CASSTRPGQLDQETQYF; cdr3_nt: TGTGCCAGCAGCACCAGACCCGGACAGCTTGATCAAGAGACCCAGTACTTC; d_call: NA; v_call: TRBV9; cdr3_length: 17; j_call: TRBJ2-5; clone_size: NA
cdr3_aa: CASLYPDRDLIRLLYF; cdr3_nt: TGTGCCAGCTTATACCCCGACAGGGACCTGATAAGATTGTTGTACTTC; d_call: TRBD1; v_call: TRBV27; cdr3_length: 16; j_call: TRBJ2-7; clone_size: NA
cdr3_aa: CSARDRGGDTQYF; cdr3_nt: TGCAGCGCCCGGGACAGGGGCGGGGATACGCAGTATTTT; d_call: TRBD1; v_call: TRBV29-1; cdr3_length: 13; j_call: TRBJ2-3; clone_size: NA
cdr3_aa: CASSDQGLAGNEQFF; cdr3_nt: TGTGCCAGCAGCGACCAAGGACTAGCGGGGAATGAGCAGTTCTTC; d_call: TRBD2; v_call: TRBV5-8; cdr3_length: 15; j_call: TRBJ2-1; clone_size: NA
cdr3_aa: CASSYGLAVSYNEQFF; cdr3_nt: TGTGCCAGCAGCTACGGACTAGCGGTTTCCTACAATGAGCAGTTCTTC; d_call: TRBD2; v_call: TRBV7-2; cdr3_length: 16; j_call: TRBJ2-1; clone_size: NA
cdr3_aa: CASSLTGLADYTGELFF; cdr3_nt: TGCGCCAGCAGTTTAACAGGACTAGCGGACTACACCGGGGAGCTGTTTTTT; d_call: TRBD2; v_call: TRBV5-1; cdr3_length: 17; j_call: TRBJ2-2; clone_size: NA